The next 28 T cell receptor beta chains were all read from a single sample in a study of cytomegalovirus exposure and HLA in healthy donors. Both 60 Vbeta primers and 13 Jbeta primers went into the PCR. Sequencing was performed with immunoSEQ multiplex PCR; in TCRdb, only in-frame clones are kept and a portion is missing. The table shows about 200,000 clones, with about 74% occurring only once. Sequencing input: PBMCs. The receptors were gathered from a man aged 35 to 55 in good health and CMV-seronegative.

This clone was detected a few times. The V gene is TRBV5-3, the J gene TRBJ1-4; no clear D gene. TRBV5-3 is noted as an ORF with a role that remains uncertain. The CDR3 is made up of 15 amino acids. V shed 5 bases and J shed 2 bases, with 13 bases lying between them. CDR3 coding DNA: TGTGCCAGAAGTTCCTGGGAGGACACTAATGAAAAACTGTTTTTT. This translates into CARSSWEDTNEKLFF.

The chain has TRBV11-2 and TRBJ1-5; no definite D call. Germline CDR1 is SGHAT and CDR2 is FQNNGV. This CDR3 is built from 15 residues. V lost 0 bases and J 5 bases, leaving 11 bases between the germline ends. The CDR3 reads CASSLDPATDQPQHF. CDR3 coding DNA: TGTGCCAGCAGCTTAGATCCCGCCACAGATCAGCCCCAGCATTTT.

The chain employs TRBV18 and TRBJ2-2; the match to TRBD2 covers 8 bases. The CDR3 extends over 16 amino acids. The V segment lost 5 bases and the J segment 4 bases; nucleotides outside the gene matches: 9. Germline CDR1 KGHSH, CDR2 LQKENI. This chain's CDR3 is CASSTGRARSTGELFF. CDR3 sequence (DNA): TGTGCCAGCTCAACCGGGAGGGCGAGATCCACCGGGGAGCTGTTTTTT.

The gene calls are TRBV19 and TRBJ1-2; D is undetermined. The V gene lost 7 bases and the J gene lost 2 bases, with 14 bases spanning the gap. This CDR3 region has 14 residues. CDR1 is LNHDA, CDR2 SQIVND, per germline (reference sequence). In DNA, the CDR3 is TGTGCCAGTACTAGATCGGGGAAAAACTATGGCTACACCTTC. Its translation is CASTRSGKNYGYTF.

This chain connects TRBV27 to TRBJ2-3, with D perhaps TRBD1 (6 bases). Germline V gives CDR1 MNHEY, CDR2 SMNVEV (reference sequence). Trimming removed 7 bases from V and 3 bases from J, with 17 bases in between. The CDR3 loop spans 15 amino acids. Here the CDR3 DNA reads TGTGCCAGCACCCCTTTTGTCCAGGGGACAGATACGCAGTATTTT. This gives the protein CASTPFVQGTDTQYF.

The chain recombines TRBV27 with TRBJ1-1, with unresolved D. The CDR3 runs 14 residues. Looked up from germline, CDR1 is MNHEY and CDR2 is SMNVEV (reference sequence). Deletions cut 1 base from V and 1 base from J, with 7 bases between. CDR3 in DNA: TGTGCCAGCAGTTTATTCGGTCCGAACACTGAAGCTTTCTTT. It specifies CASSLFGPNTEAFF.

The chain uses TRBV10-3 and TRBJ1-1; D unresolved. Germline CDR1 and CDR2: ENHRY and SYGVKD. V lost 4 bases and J lost 1, with 10 bases in between. This CDR3 comprises 14 residues. CDR3 amino acids: CAISVRMENTEAFF. CDR3 nucleotide sequence: TGTGCCATCAGTGTGCGGATGGAGAACACTGAAGCTTTCTTT.

The V gene is TRBV5-1, the J gene TRBJ2-1; D is unresolved. Germline CDR1 SGHRS, CDR2 YFSETQ. The CDR3 runs 13 residues. V lost 1 base to trimming and J lost 7 bases, with 9 bases between them. The CDR3 nucleotides read TGCGCCAGCAGCTTGTACCAGGAAAATGAGCAGTTCTTC. Amino acids: CASSLYQENEQFF.

The rearrangement uses TRBV12-5 and TRBJ2-5, with a weak D call TRBD1 (6 bases). The CDR3 spans 16 residues. Germline CDR1 reads LGHNT; CDR2 reads FRNRAP. Deletions cut 2 bases from V and 4 bases from J, with 17 bases between. The DNA of the CDR3 is TGTGCTAGTGGTTTGACAATTTCAGGGGATCCAGAGACCCAGTACTTC. Protein sequence: CASGLTISGDPETQYF.

V usage is TRBV29-1 and J usage is TRBJ1-1, with D perhaps TRBD1 (5 bases). Germline V gene lookup returns CDR1 SQVTM and CDR2 ANQGSEA. V was trimmed by 4 bases and J by 4 bases, leaving 10 bases between them. CDR3 length equals 12 residues. CDR3 amino acids: CSVGQRGTEAFF. DNA of the CDR3: TGCAGCGTTGGACAGCGGGGCACTGAAGCTTTCTTT.

V is TRBV4-2 and J is TRBJ2-7; D might be TRBD2 (6 bases). The CDR3 covers 15 residues. V was cut by 0 bases and J by 0 bases, with 9 bases left in between. Germline CDR1 is LGHNA and CDR2 is YNFKEQ. This chain's CDR3 is CASSQDWTNSYEQYF. CDR3 bases: TGTGCCAGCAGCCAAGACTGGACTAACTCCTACGAGCAGTACTTC.

This clone was seen a few times. This rearrangement joins TRBV10-3 to TRBJ2-2, with 11 bases lining up with TRBD2. V trimming: 6 bases; J trimming: 5 bases; junction bases outside the gene matches: 11. The CDR3 sequence is 17 residues long. The germline V gene encodes CDR1 ENHRY and CDR2 SYGVKD. CDR3 coding DNA: TGTGCCATCAGGGGGACTAGCGGTTCAATGGGGACCGGGGAGCTGTTTTTT. It specifies CAIRGTSGSMGTGELFF.

The V call is TRBV7-9, the J call TRBJ1-2; 7 nucleotides match TRBD1. The CDR3 consists of 16 residues. Germline V lookup: CDR1 SEHNR, CDR2 FQNEAQ (reference sequence). J gave up 4 bases and V 7 bases, and 15 bases lay outside the gene matches. This CDR3 reads CASTSPEGDSVYGYTF. The CDR3 nucleotides read TGTGCCAGCACCAGTCCAGAGGGGGACAGCGTCTATGGCTACACCTTC.

The J gene is TRBJ2-1, the V gene TRBV7-3; 10 nucleotides line up with TRBD2. The V gene end was trimmed by 5 bases and the J gene end by 9 bases; junction bases not matched to a gene: 13. Germline CDR1 reads SGHTA; CDR2 reads FQGTGA. The CDR3 consists of 16 residues. The CDR3 DNA reads TGTGCCAGCAGCCCAAATGGCCTAGCGGGAGCAGGTGAGCAGTTCTTC. Protein: CASSPNGLAGAGEQFF.

This sequence joins TRBV7-9 and TRBJ2-3; TRBD1 aligns across 7 bases. V lost 1 base to trimming and J lost 4 bases; unmatched junction nucleotides: 8. The CDR3 length is 16 residues. CDR1 is SEHNR and CDR2 is FQNEAQ in the germline V gene (reference sequence). CDR3 residues: CASSLVSGTDPDTQYF. The CDR3 nucleotides are TGTGCCAGCAGCTTAGTTTCTGGGACAGACCCAGATACGCAGTATTTT.

The chain combines TRBV28 with TRBJ1-4, with D hard to call. The CDR3 loop spans 13 amino acids. V lost 8 bases and J 7 bases, leaving 14 bases between the germline ends. Germline CDR1 reads MDHEN; CDR2 reads SYDVKM. This chain's CDR3 is CASRGGASEKLFF. The CDR3 DNA is TGTGCCAGCCGGGGAGGTGCAAGTGAAAAACTGTTTTTT.

This rearrangement joins TRBV7-2 to TRBJ2-3, with 9 bases lining up with TRBD2. The V and J ends lost 8 bases and 8 bases, in that order; junction bases with no gene match: 5. Germline V gene lookup returns CDR1 SGHTA and CDR2 FQGNSA. This CDR3 has 12 residues. CDR3 protein: CASASGDGTQYF. CDR3 bases: TGTGCCAGCGCTAGCGGGGATGGTACGCAGTATTTT.

This chain joins TRBV7-9 and TRBJ2-7; 7 bases map to TRBD2. Unmatched junction bases numbered 10, after V lost 7 bases and J lost 7 bases. The germline gives CDR1 SEHNR, CDR2 FQNEAQ (reference sequence). CDR3 length equals 13 residues. Here the CDR3 DNA reads TGTGCCAGCATCCTTAGTGGGGGGGGAGAGCAGTACTTC. It specifies CASILSGGGEQYF.

The rearrangement joins TRBV28 to TRBJ1-5, with D possibly TRBD1 on 5 matching bases. Germline loops: CDR1 MDHEN, CDR2 SYDVKM. The CDR3 is 17 residues long. Between the trimmed V and J ends, which lost 4 bases and 1 base, there was a span of 17 bases. For the CDR3, the DNA is TGTGCCAGCAGTTCGGGGGAAGTTGTGAAGAGCAATCAGCCCCAGCATTTT. It yields the protein CASSSGEVVKSNQPQHF. The entire variable domain, with the rest obtained from reference TRBV28 and TRBJ1-5, is as follows: DVKVTQSSRYLVKRTGEKVFLECVQDMDHENMFWYRQDPGLGLRLIYFSYDVKMKEKGDIPEGYSVSREKKERFSLILESASTNQTSMYLCASSSGEVVKSNQPQHFGDGTRLSIL.

The chain employs TRBV30 and TRBJ2-1, with D tentatively TRBD2 (6 bases). The CDR3 is made up of 14 amino acids. Trimming removed 2 bases from V and 6 bases from J, with 14 bases in between. Germline V lookup: CDR1 GTSNPN, CDR2 SVGIG (reference sequence). The CDR3 sequence: CAWSRLATANEQFF. The CDR3 DNA reads as TGTGCCTGGAGTCGGCTAGCGACCGCCAATGAGCAGTTCTTC.

The chain has TRBV7-3 and TRBJ1-1; D unresolved. CDR1 and CDR2 from the germline V gene are SGHTA and FQGTGA. This CDR3 is 14 amino acids long. Trimming pared 5 bases from V and 1 base from J, leaving 11 bases between. The CDR3 coding sequence is TGTGCCAGCAGCCTCCCCTCAGGGAACACTGAAGCTTTCTTT. This sequence encodes CASSLPSGNTEAFF. Full variable domain (remainder filled in from reference TRBV7-3 and TRBJ1-1): GAGVSQTPSNKVTEKGKYVELRCDPISGHTALYWYRQSLGQGPEFLIYFQGTGAADDSGLPNDRFFAVRPEGSVSTLKIQRTERGDSAVYLCASSLPSGNTEAFFGQGTRLTVV.

The chain employs TRBV27 and TRBJ2-7, with 10 bases identical to TRBD1. Germline loops: CDR1 MNHEY, CDR2 SMNVEV (reference sequence). The junction had 7 bases not matched to a gene; V was cut back by 6 bases and J by 5 bases. This CDR3 is 14 amino acids long. CDR3 amino acids: CASSPIGQGDEQYF. As DNA, the CDR3 is TGTGCCAGCAGCCCAATCGGACAGGGGGACGAGCAGTACTTC.

This clone was found once. CDR3 coding DNA: TGTGCCAGCAGTGTTGAGGGAGGCTCCTCCTACGAGCAGTACTTC. It encodes CASSVEGGSSYEQYF. The chain couples TRBV2 to TRBJ2-7; D perhaps matches TRBD2 (6 bases). V lost 4 bases and J lost 0, with 13 bases in between. The CDR3 extends over 15 amino acids. Germline values: CDR1 SNHLY, CDR2 FYNNEI.

This clone came up a few times. The V gene is TRBV19, the J gene TRBJ2-7; the match to TRBD2 covers 11 bases. J gave up 3 bases and V 5 bases, and 3 bases lay outside the gene matches. In germline, CDR1 is LNHDA, CDR2 SQIVND (reference sequence). This CDR3 contains 14 residues. CDR3 nucleotides: TGTGCCAGTAGTTTCACTAGCGGGAGCTACGAGCAGTACTTC. Residues: CASSFTSGSYEQYF. The whole variable domain, filled in from reference TRBV19 and TRBJ2-7, reads DGGITQSPKYLFRKEGQNVTLSCEQNLNHDAMYWYRQDPGQGLRLIYYSQIVNDFQKGDIAEGYSVSREKKESFPLTVTSAQKNPTAFYLCASSFTSGSYEQYFGPGTRLTVT.

Here the CDR3 reads CASSRSSEQYF. CDR3 nucleotides: TGTGCCAGCAGTCGTAGCAGCGAGCAGTACTTC. The chain combines TRBV7-9 with TRBJ2-7, with D hard to call. Germline CDR1 SEHNR, CDR2 FQNEAQ (reference sequence). The V end was cut by 6 bases, the J end by 6 bases, with 9 bases between. CDR3 length equals 11 residues.

The chain employs TRBV27 and TRBJ2-5; no definite D call. This CDR3 is 15 amino acids long. V was clipped by 4 bases and J by 2 bases, with 14 bases between them. Looked up from germline, CDR1 is MNHEY and CDR2 is SMNVEV (reference sequence). The CDR3 coding sequence is TGTGCCAGCAGTTCCTCCTTAAACCAGCAAGAGACCCAGTACTTC. This encodes CASSSSLNQQETQYF.

This sequence joins TRBV19 and TRBJ1-1; 7 nucleotides agree with TRBD1. The CDR3 is 14 residues long. Germline CDR1 is LNHDA and CDR2 is SQIVND (reference sequence). V gave up 9 bases and J gave up 1 base; unmatched junction bases: 8. The CDR3, as DNA: TGTGCCAGAGACAGGGATCCAACGAACACTGAAGCTTTCTTT. It specifies CARDRDPTNTEAFF.

The V gene is TRBV10-2, the J gene TRBJ1-5, with D perhaps TRBD1 (6 bases). This CDR3 contains 15 residues. The germline V and J ends were trimmed by 5 bases and 2 bases, with 13 bases remaining between them. The germline gives CDR1 WSHSY, CDR2 SAAADI. The CDR3 spells CASSPPQGGNQPQHF. The CDR3 DNA reads as TGCGCCAGCAGTCCTCCACAGGGAGGCAATCAGCCCCAGCATTTT.